This T cell receptor (beta chain) stems from a study of shared clonotypes between healthy human individuals. Across the whole study: Three plates each covered CD4 naive and memory; CD8 naive two, CD8 memory one.

Comments on this clone: The target antigen is unknown.

General study findings and limits: A few donors held about 5.1% of naive CD4 clonotypes in common. The represented genetic and exposure-history diversity was limited by the small number of donors.

Germline values: CDR1 GTSNPN, CDR2 SVGIG (reference sequence). The CDR3 runs 14 residues. The ends were cut back, 4 bases at V and 0 bases at J, with 10 bases in the middle. Measured with immunoSEQ multiplex PCR; TCRdb has only the in-frame clones, and not every one. The sample includes millions of clones, 90% to 95% of them seen just once. The specimen sequenced was naive CD4+ T cells sorted from blood. Subset defined: CD45RA+ positively selected. The source is a man aged 18 to 29 in good health. The rearrangement uses TRBV30 and TRBJ1-5; unclear D gene. The CDR3 nucleotides read TGTGCCTGGACGGCTGTTGATAGCAATCAGCCCCAGCATTTT. This codes for CAWTAVDSNQPQHF. Full variable domain (missing parts from reference TRBV30 and TRBJ1-5): SQTIHQWPATLVQPVGSPLSLECTVEGTSNPNLYWYRQAAGRGLQLLFYSVGIGQISSEVPQNLSASRPQDRQFILSSKKLLLSDSGFYLCAWTAVDSNQPQHFGDGTRLSIL.